These 14 T cell receptor beta chains share one sample of origin, sequenced in a study of molecular identifiers for immune sequencing clone quantification. MiXCR, run by TCRdb on the PCR reads, gives a single entry per CDR3 protein. Of some 320,000 distinct CDR3 sequences in the sample, 20% to 25% are singletons; the top ten hold 0.7% to 0.9%. The sample consisted of naive CD8+ T cells from blood, with Jurkat cell RNA spiked in. Regarding subset: FACS-sorted CD8+CD4-CCR7+CD45RA+ naive T cells. Receptors were obtained from a human donor in good health. Some libraries in this study had Jurkat cell RNA spiked in.

This clonotype appeared many times. The chain uses TRBV24-1 and TRBJ1-5, with D perhaps TRBD1 (5 bases). The CDR3 totals 14 residues. CDR1 is KGHDR and CDR2 is SFDVKD in the germline V gene. Trimming pared 7 bases from V and 0 bases from J, leaving 9 bases between. CDR3 amino acids: CATSTGYSNQPQHF. CDR3 coding DNA: TGTGCCACCAGCACAGGCTATAGCAATCAGCCCCAGCATTTT.

This clonotype was recorded at least ten times. J is TRBJ2-7 and V is TRBV6-6; no clear D gene. The CDR3 contains 13 residues. Germline loops: CDR1 MNHNY, CDR2 SVGAGI (reference sequence). V lost 0 bases to trimming and J lost 4 bases, with 7 bases between them. The CDR3 is CASSYSGRYEQYF. The DNA of the CDR3 is TGTGCCAGCAGTTACTCGGGAAGATACGAGCAGTACTTC.

This clonotype was recorded at least ten times. The genes are TRBV5-1 and TRBJ2-7, with 8 positions matching TRBD2. The CDR3 runs 15 residues. The trim removed 0 bases at V and 1 base at J, leaving 3 bases unmatched. The V gene's germline CDR1 is SGHRS and CDR2 YFSETQ. The CDR3 DNA reads as TGCGCCAGCAGCTTGGACCCGGGGGGGTCCTACGAGCAGTACTTC. Its protein product is CASSLDPGGSYEQYF.

For this clonotype: Since a much larger clone is just one base distant, this may be a read error. This CDR3 fails to terminate in the conserved phenylalanine or tryptophan, so it likely reflects a read error. CDR3 region: CASSAGLAGNEQYI. The DNA for the CDR3 is TGTGCCAGCAGCGCCGGACTAGCGGGGAACGAGCAGTACATC. V and J are TRBV7-2 and TRBJ2-7, with 12 bases matching TRBD2. Trimming removed 5 bases from V and 5 bases from J; junction bases left unmatched: 4. There are 14 residues in the CDR3. Germline loops: CDR1 SGHTA, CDR2 FQGNSA.

This clonotype was picked up a small number of times. This could be a read error, since a much larger clone is one nucleotide away. The rearrangement uses TRBV7-6 and TRBJ2-5; 8 nucleotides line up with TRBD2. This CDR3 is 17 amino acids long. Per the germline V gene, CDR1 is SGHVS and CDR2 is FNYEAQ. With V trimmed by 2 bases and J by 4 bases, 12 bases remained unmatched. The CDR3 bases are TGTGCCAGCAGCTTAAATGCGGGCGGGAGGTTCCCAGAGACCCAGTACTTC. Protein: CASSLNAGGRFPETQYF.

This clonotype was seen many times. The V call is TRBV7-9, the J call TRBJ2-7; D unclear. V lost 1 base and J lost 5, with 12 bases in between. The V gene's germline CDR1 is SEHNR and CDR2 FQNEAQ (reference sequence). The CDR3 sequence is 14 residues long. CDR3 DNA sequence: TGTGCCAGCAGCTTAGGCGATCCCCGGGACGAGCAGTACTTC. It is translated as CASSLGDPRDEQYF. Supplemented by reference TRBV7-9 and TRBJ2-7, the full variable domain reads DTGVSQNPRHKITKRGQNVTFRCDPISEHNRLYWYRQTLGQGPEFLTYFQNEAQLEKSRLLSDRFSAERPKGSFSTLEIQRTEQGDSAMYLCASSLGDPRDEQYFGPGTRLTVT.

Worth noting for this clonotype: A much larger clone lies a single base off, so this may be a read error. This chain links TRBV9 with TRBJ1-1, with 10 bases that match TRBD1. Per germline, CDR1 SGDLS and CDR2 YYNGEE. There are 15 residues in the CDR3. J gave up 5 bases and V 3 bases, and 7 bases lay outside the gene matches. CDR3 nucleotides: TGTGCCAGCAGCGAGGGAGGACAGGGGGGTACTGAAGCTTTCTTT. Translating gives CASSEGGQGGTEAFF.

The sample holds many counts of this clonotype. The chain employs TRBV19 and TRBJ2-7; tentative D call: TRBD2 (6 bases). The CDR3 sequence is 14 residues long. Germline V gene sequence: CDR1 LNHDA, CDR2 SQIVND (reference sequence). Trimming left V 3 bases short and J 3 bases short, with 12 bases between. CDR3 in amino acids: CASSMRLDYYEQYF. The CDR3 DNA reads TGTGCCAGTAGTATGCGACTGGACTACTACGAGCAGTACTTC.

The chain has TRBV11-2 and TRBJ1-1; no firm D call. V gave up 5 bases and J gave up 0 bases, with 13 bases separating them. The germline V gene has CDR1 SGHAT and CDR2 FQNNGV. The CDR3 loop spans 15 amino acids. The CDR3 sequence: CASSPDGLLNTEAFF. The CDR3 region has the DNA TGTGCCAGCAGCCCAGACGGTCTACTGAACACTGAAGCTTTCTTT.

This clonotype was seen many times. The chain joins TRBV29-1 to TRBJ2-1; D call uncertain. Germline values: CDR1 SQVTM, CDR2 ANQGSEA. Trimming took off 5 bases at V and 8 bases at J, with 13 bases between the two ends. This CDR3 comprises 12 residues. The CDR3 here is CSVLLPTYEQFF. The CDR3 DNA reads TGCAGCGTTCTCCTACCAACTTATGAGCAGTTCTTC.

There are a few counts of this clonotype. This chain uses TRBV27 with TRBJ1-1; D remains unclear. The CDR3 consists of 14 residues. Germline V CDR1 and CDR2: MNHEY, SMNVEV (reference sequence). With 4 bases removed from V and 1 base from J, the gap between germline ends came to 10 bases. The CDR3 protein is CASSSSGRNTEAFF. The CDR3 region has the DNA TGTGCCAGCAGTTCGTCTGGACGGAACACTGAAGCTTTCTTT.

This clonotype was seen ten or more times. The CDR3 bases are TGTGCTAGTGCCACATCCGTCGGGCGGGATACCGATACGCAGTATTTT. Residues: CASATSVGRDTDTQYF. The chain links TRBV12-5 to TRBJ2-3, with TRBD2 as a possible D gene (6 bases). Trimming took 7 bases from V and 6 from J, leaving 23 bases between them. The CDR3 length is 16 residues. From germline, CDR1 is LGHNT and CDR2 FRNRAP. The full variable domain, rest sourced from reference TRBV12-5 and TRBJ2-3, is DARVTQTPRHKVTEMGQEVTMRCQPILGHNTVFWYRQTMMQGLELLAYFRNRAPLDDSGMPKDRFSAEMPDATLATLKIQPSEPRDSAVYFCASATSVGRDTDTQYFGPGTRLTVL.

This clonotype appeared many times. The chain is built from TRBV5-1 and TRBJ1-1, with 8 bases lining up with TRBD1. V dropped 4 bases and J dropped 3; count of bases not matched to a gene: 8. The germline V gene encodes CDR1 SGHRS and CDR2 YFSETQ. There are 15 residues in the CDR3. In DNA form, the CDR3 reads TGCGCCAGCAGCCAAACGGGACAGGCTGACACTGAAGCTTTCTTT. Protein: CASSQTGQADTEAFF. The variable domain in full, completed from reference TRBV5-1 and TRBJ1-1, reads KAGVTQTPRYLIKTRGQQVTLSCSPISGHRSVSWYQQTPGQGLQFLFEYFSETQRNKGNFPGRFSGRQFSNSRSEMNVSTLELGDSALYLCASSQTGQADTEAFFGQGTRLTVV.

About this clonotype: A much more abundant neighbour one base away suggests this may be a read error. This likely comes from a read error, as the CDR3 has no conserved phenylalanine or tryptophan at its end. The V gene is TRBV27, the J gene TRBJ2-7; 11 bases are a match to TRBD2. Germline V gene lookup returns CDR1 MNHEY and CDR2 SMNVEV (reference sequence). J lost 4 bases, V lost 6 bases, and 5 bases had no gene match. The CDR3 has 14 amino acids. For the CDR3, the DNA is TGTGCCAGCAGCCCGTCTAGCGGGAGGTACGAGCAGTACTCC. Its protein is CASSPSSGRYEQYS.